The 14 T cell receptor beta chains listed next were all sequenced from one sample in a study of post-analysis software for immune sequencing data. Whole-study findings and limits: Compared with controls, patients had more of about 5 TRBV segments, including TRBV5-6, TRBV5-1 and TRBV20-1.

TCR beta libraries were prepared from cDNA with unique molecular identifiers. TCRdb passed the PCR reads through MiXCR, listing each CDR3 protein once. The sample holds about 170,000 distinct CDR3 sequences, around 30% seen once. Their target antigens are unknown. The sample taken for sequencing was blood. These receptors all stem from a girl between 5 and 17 years old with multiple sclerosis.

The chain combines TRBV7-2 with TRBJ2-3, with D unclear. The CDR3 spans 15 residues. The V gene lost 2 bases and the J gene lost 4 bases, with 13 bases spanning the gap. Germline V gene sequence: CDR1 SGHTA, CDR2 FQGNSA. CDR3 sequence reads: CASSLWHTPPDTQYF. CDR3 nucleotide sequence: TGTGCCAGCAGCTTATGGCATACTCCGCCAGATACGCAGTATTTT.

This clonotype was counted between two and nine times. The V and J genes are TRBV14 and TRBJ2-7; tentative D call: TRBD1 (6 bases). Looked up from germline, CDR1 is SGHDN and CDR2 is FVKESK. This CDR3 is 15 amino acids long. V gave up 4 bases and J gave up 0 bases, with 13 bases separating them. The CDR3 reads CASSLSGHNSYEQYF. The CDR3 DNA sequence: TGTGCCAGCAGCCTCTCGGGACACAACTCCTACGAGCAGTACTTC.

This chain links TRBV7-3 with TRBJ2-5, with D perhaps matching TRBD1 or TRBD2 (6 bases each). Trimming removed 5 bases from V and 5 bases from J, with 12 bases in between. The germline V gene encodes CDR1 SGHTA and CDR2 FQGTGA. This CDR3 spans 13 amino acids. CDR3 sequence reads: CASSIGGLETQYF. In DNA, the CDR3 is TGTGCCAGCAGCATAGGGGGGTTGGAGACCCAGTACTTC. Supplemented by reference TRBV7-3 and TRBJ2-5, the full variable domain reads GAGVSQTPSNKVTEKGKYVELRCDPISGHTALYWYRQSLGQGPEFLIYFQGTGAADDSGLPNDRFFAVRPEGSVSTLKIQRTERGDSAVYLCASSIGGLETQYFGPGTRLLVL.

The chain employs TRBV11-3 and TRBJ1-1; TRBD1 matches 10 bases. The junction had 9 bases not matched to a gene; V was cut back by 5 bases and J by 6 bases. This CDR3 has 15 amino acids. The germline CDR1 and CDR2 sequences are SGHNT and YENEEA. CDR3 bases: TGTGCCAGCAGCGCGGCGACAGGGGGCCGGGCTGAAGCTTTCTTT. This translates into CASSAATGGRAEAFF.

Turning to this clonotype: It may be a read error: a sequence one base away is much more abundant. The CDR3 bases are TGTGCCTGCACCCCAGCTAGCGGGAGGGAGAGGGAGCAGTACTTC. This gives the protein CACTPASGREREQYF. The chain recombines TRBV3-1 with TRBJ2-7; 12 bases are a match to TRBD2. V shed 11 bases, J shed 7 bases, and the junction held 15 bases outside the gene matches. Germline V lookup: CDR1 LGHDT, CDR2 YNNKEL (reference sequence). CDR3 length equals 15 residues.

This clonotype was detected a few times. This chain links TRBV28 with TRBJ1-2; D is unresolved. Trimming cost V 6 bases and J 0 bases, with 17 bases left between them. The CDR3 sequence is 16 residues long. CDR1 MDHEN and CDR2 SYDVKM come from the germline V gene. The CDR3 loop reads CASSPPGPLANYGYTF. The CDR3 DNA reads TGTGCCAGCAGCCCACCCGGGCCCCTAGCTAACTATGGCTACACCTTC.

This clonotype was recorded a few times. A much larger clone lies a single base off, so this may be a read error. This chain connects TRBV7-2 to TRBJ2-1; D remains unclear. Germline values: CDR1 SGHTA, CDR2 FQGNSA. V lost 4 bases and J 7 bases, leaving 26 bases between the germline ends. The CDR3 has 18 residues. The chain's CDR3 is CASSSTSVRRTRGNEQFF. The CDR3 DNA is TGTGCCAGCAGCTCGACTTCCGTAAGGCGGACCCGTGGGAATGAGCAGTTCTTC.

This clonotype was recorded only once. The chain is built from TRBV20-1 and TRBJ1-1; tentatively, D is TRBD1 (6 bases). The V gene's germline CDR1 is DFQATT and CDR2 SNEGSKA (reference sequence). V lost 6 bases and J lost 4, with 12 bases in between. This CDR3 has 12 residues. The CDR3 loop is CSASQGPTEAFF. CDR3 nucleotides: TGCAGTGCCAGTCAGGGGCCCACTGAAGCTTTCTTT.

This clonotype has ten or more counts. V is TRBV3-1 and J is TRBJ2-1, with 7 bases that match TRBD2. This CDR3 region has 16 residues. The J segment lost 7 bases and the V segment lost 4 bases, leaving 13 bases of the junction unmatched. The germline V gene has CDR1 LGHDT and CDR2 YNNKEL (reference sequence). CDR3 sequence (DNA): TGTGCCAGCAGCCCTCGGGGGAGGGCGATGGAAAATGAGCAGTTCTTC. Translating it yields CASSPRGRAMENEQFF.

About this clonotype: At one boundary the junction diverges from the germline segment, which might be a read error. The J gene is TRBJ1-6, the V gene TRBV27; TRBD1 is a possible D gene (6 bases). This CDR3 comprises 16 residues. Germline lookup yields CDR1 MNHEY and CDR2 SMNVEV (reference sequence). The chain's CDR3 is CASSFPQGGVYSPLHF. In nucleotides, the CDR3 is TGTGCCAGCAGTTTCCCACAGGGAGGTGTTTATTCACCTCTCCACTTT.

This clonotype was counted many times. The chain joins TRBV29-1 to TRBJ2-7; TRBD1 matches 12 bases. Germline lookup yields CDR1 SQVTM and CDR2 ANQGSEA. CDR3 length: 14 amino acids. With V trimmed by 4 bases and J by 5 bases, 6 bases remained unmatched. CDR3 region: CSVGGGTGGDEQYF. In DNA, the CDR3 is TGCAGCGTTGGTGGTGGGACAGGGGGCGACGAGCAGTACTTC.

This clonotype turned up a few times. This may arise from a read error, as a much more abundant clone is one base away. The chain uses TRBV6-5 and TRBJ2-5; 7 bases fit TRBD2. The CDR3 runs to 15 residues. Trimming at V came to 5 bases and at J to 4 bases, leaving 10 bases not matched to a gene. Germline CDR1 and CDR2: MNHEY and SVGAGI. The CDR3 coding sequence is TGTGCCAGCAGTATGGGACTATCGGGAATAGAGACCCAGTACTTC. Its protein is CASSMGLSGIETQYF.

This rearrangement joins TRBV5-4 to TRBJ1-2; 7 positions agree with TRBD1. Germline V gene sequence: CDR1 SGHNT, CDR2 YYREEE (reference sequence). The CDR3 spans 13 residues. Trimming at V came to 2 bases and at J to 6 bases, leaving 4 bases not matched to a gene. CDR3 sequence (DNA): TGTGCCAGCAGCTTACAGGGGCTAAATGGCTACACCTTC. Translated, it gives CASSLQGLNGYTF. The full variable domain, with the rest looked up from reference TRBV5-4 and TRBJ1-2, is ETGVTQSPTHLIKTRGQQVTLRCSSQSGHNTVSWYQQALGQGPQFIFQYYREEENGRGNFPPRFSGLQFPNYSSELNVNALELDDSALYLCASSLQGLNGYTFGSGTRLTVV.

With regard to this clonotype: This may be a read error, as it is one base from a much larger clone. This rearrangement joins TRBV7-2 to TRBJ2-1; 7 positions match TRBD2. The CDR3 extends over 16 amino acids. V was pared by 4 bases and J by 4 bases, with 10 bases of the junction left unmatched. CDR1 is SGHTA, CDR2 FQGNSA, per germline. As DNA, the CDR3 is TGTGCCAGCAGCTGGATGGGGACTACTTTATACAATGAGCAGTTCTTC. Encoded protein: CASSWMGTTLYNEQFF.